These 17 T cell receptor beta chains were all obtained from the same sample, sequenced in a study of blood T cell repertoires in COVID-19. Clones were sequenced by immunoSEQ multiplex PCR, and TCRdb holds only the in-frame ones, with some missing. The top ten hold under 7% of the sample, which has approximately 280,000 clones, around 90% seen once. Sequencing input: peripheral blood. These receptors were taken from a woman in her 30s with COVID-19, enrolled during active disease.

The chain couples TRBV2 to TRBJ2-3; possible D gene TRBD2, 6 bases. V lost 6 bases, J lost 2 bases, and 12 bases lay in between. Germline loops: CDR1 SNHLY, CDR2 FYNNEI. This CDR3 has 14 residues. CDR3 protein: CASRGDLTTDTQYF. The DNA of the CDR3 is TGTGCCAGCAGAGGGGACTTGACCACAGATACGCAGTATTTT.

The chain recombines TRBV7-8 with TRBJ2-5, with 7 bases aligning to TRBD2. Germline V gene data show CDR1 as SGHVS and CDR2 as FQNEAQ. This CDR3 is built from 14 residues. Trimming at V came to 1 base and at J to 4 bases, leaving 3 bases not matched to a gene. CDR3 DNA sequence: TGTGCCAGCAGCTTAGTGGGCGGGAGAGAGACCCAGTACTTC. It is translated as CASSLVGGRETQYF.

In the case of this clone: Other nucleotide sequences from this sample produce the same CDR3. V is TRBV6-5 and J is TRBJ1-5; 9 nucleotides match TRBD1. The germline V gene has CDR1 MNHEY and CDR2 SVGAGI. V shed 2 bases, J shed 4 bases, and the junction held 3 bases outside the gene matches. The CDR3 covers 15 residues. The CDR3 nucleotides are TGTGCCAGCAGTTACAGACAGGGGGGGAATCAGCCCCAGCATTTT. Translating it yields CASSYRQGGNQPQHF.

The chain couples TRBV10-1 to TRBJ1-1; D call uncertain. Trimming removed 4 bases from V and 2 bases from J, with 8 bases in between. Germline CDR1 reads WNHNN; CDR2 reads SYGVQD (reference sequence). This CDR3 contains 13 residues. The CDR3 DNA is TGCGCCAGCAGTGTGGCAGTTAACACTGAAGCTTTCTTT. The encoded protein is CASSVAVNTEAFF.

This chain links TRBV28 with TRBJ1-4; 12 bases are a match to TRBD1. CDR1 is MDHEN, CDR2 SYDVKM, per germline. Trimming cost V 3 bases and J 9 bases; bases outside gene matches: 5. The CDR3 spans 15 residues. CDR3 amino acids: CASSFPGTGGKKLFF. The CDR3 region has the DNA TGTGCCAGCAGTTTCCCGGGGACAGGGGGCAAAAAACTGTTTTTT.

The CDR3 sequence: CASSAHGGQGREKLFF. In DNA form, the CDR3 reads TGTGCCAGCAGCGCCCATGGGGGACAGGGGCGCGAAAAACTGTTTTTT. The J gene is TRBJ1-4, the V gene TRBV9; 10 bases agree with TRBD1. V shed 3 bases and J 8 bases; nucleotides not matched to a gene: 10. Germline CDR1 reads SGDLS; CDR2 reads YYNGEE. This CDR3 comprises 16 residues.

The rearrangement links TRBV19 to TRBJ2-5; 13 bases match TRBD2. CDR1 and CDR2 from the germline V gene are LNHDA and SQIVND (reference sequence). V was pared by 5 bases and J by 5 bases, with 8 bases of the junction left unmatched. The CDR3 sequence is 16 residues long. The CDR3 nucleotides read TGTGCCAGTAGTGAAACTAGCGGGAGGGCCAGGGAGACCCAGTACTTC. This translates into CASSETSGRARETQYF.

The rearrangement joins TRBV28 to TRBJ2-7; TRBD2 agrees at 7 bases. V was pared by 6 bases and J by 4 bases, with 9 bases of the junction left unmatched. This CDR3 has 14 amino acids. CDR1 MDHEN and CDR2 SYDVKM come from the germline V gene. The CDR3 DNA reads TGTGCCAGCAGCTTGGGGACTATGATTTACGAGCAGTACTTC. Its translation: CASSLGTMIYEQYF.

The chain links TRBV2 to TRBJ1-2; a weak D match, TRBD1 (5 bases). Germline CDR1 SNHLY, CDR2 FYNNEI. Trimming took 0 bases from V and 6 from J, leaving 11 bases between them. The CDR3 length is 14 residues. As DNA, the CDR3 is TGTGCCAGCAGTGAAGCGCAGGGAAATCATGGCTACACCTTC. Translated, it gives CASSEAQGNHGYTF.

The rearrangement uses TRBV5-1 and TRBJ2-5; the D gene is possibly TRBD2 (7 bases). Germline loops: CDR1 SGHRS, CDR2 YFSETQ. CDR3 length: 13 residues. V gave up 4 bases and J gave up 4 bases, with 11 bases separating them. CDR3 loop: CASSRGAGETQYF. The CDR3 DNA follows: TGCGCCAGCAGCCGGGGGGCAGGAGAGACCCAGTACTTC.

The chain couples TRBV4-1 to TRBJ2-4; 15 nucleotides match TRBD2. V gave up 0 bases and J gave up 9 bases; unmatched junction bases: 12. CDR3 length equals 19 residues. Germline CDR1 reads MGHRA; CDR2 reads YSYEKL. The CDR3: CASSQDSRTSGRAITIQYF. In DNA, the CDR3 is TGCGCCAGCAGCCAAGATTCAAGGACTAGCGGGAGGGCGATAACCATTCAGTACTTC.

The chain links TRBV5-1 to TRBJ2-2, with a weak D call TRBD2 (7 bases). Trimming left V 4 bases short and J 3 bases short, with 16 bases between. Germline CDR1 is SGHRS and CDR2 is YFSETQ. CDR3 length: 16 residues. The CDR3 DNA follows: TGCGCCAGCAGCCGAACAGGGAGGGGAGACACCGGGGAGCTGTTTTTT. The encoded protein is CASSRTGRGDTGELFF.

The J gene is TRBJ2-7, the V gene TRBV6-2 or TRBV6-3; 7 positions agree with TRBD1. This CDR3 is built from 17 residues. Trimming cost V 0 bases and J 4 bases; bases outside gene matches: 12. CDR1 is MNHEY, CDR2 SVGEGT, per germline. The CDR3 DNA is TGTGCCAGCAGTTACTCTACAACCGGGACAGCCTGGTACGAGCAGTACTTC. This translates into CASSYSTTGTAWYEQYF.

The V call is TRBV2, the J call TRBJ2-7; 7 positions match TRBD1. In germline, CDR1 is SNHLY, CDR2 FYNNEI. The V segment lost 6 bases and the J segment 2 bases; nucleotides outside the gene matches: 10. The length of the CDR3 is 15 residues. CDR3 protein: CASSPQGLDAYEQYF. The CDR3 nucleotides are TGTGCCAGCAGCCCACAGGGGCTTGACGCCTACGAGCAGTACTTC.

The V gene is TRBV5-1, the J gene TRBJ2-3; 11 bases fit TRBD2. The V gene end was trimmed by 4 bases and the J gene end by 1 base; junction bases not matched to a gene: 8. This CDR3 spans 17 amino acids. Per the germline V gene, CDR1 is SGHRS and CDR2 is YFSETQ. The CDR3 protein is CASSPGTSGHRTDTQYF. In DNA, the CDR3 is TGCGCCAGCAGCCCTGGGACTAGCGGCCACCGCACAGATACGCAGTATTTT.

The J gene is TRBJ2-1, the V gene TRBV11-2, with no clear D. The germline V gene encodes CDR1 SGHAT and CDR2 FQNNGV. The ends were cut back, 0 bases at V and 8 bases at J, with 20 bases in the middle. The CDR3 spans 17 residues. CDR3 nucleotide sequence: TGTGCCAGCAGCTTAGATCCCTCCGCTAGATTTGGTCATGAGCAGTTCTTC. This codes for CASSLDPSARFGHEQFF.

The V and J genes are TRBV27 and TRBJ1-2; weak D call: TRBD1 (5 bases). The CDR3 contains 13 residues. V lost 3 bases and J lost 6, with 11 bases in between. CDR1 is MNHEY and CDR2 is SMNVEV in the germline V gene (reference sequence). CDR3 residues: CASSFSGGNGYTF. DNA for the CDR3: TGTGCCAGCAGTTTTTCGGGGGGAAATGGCTACACCTTC.